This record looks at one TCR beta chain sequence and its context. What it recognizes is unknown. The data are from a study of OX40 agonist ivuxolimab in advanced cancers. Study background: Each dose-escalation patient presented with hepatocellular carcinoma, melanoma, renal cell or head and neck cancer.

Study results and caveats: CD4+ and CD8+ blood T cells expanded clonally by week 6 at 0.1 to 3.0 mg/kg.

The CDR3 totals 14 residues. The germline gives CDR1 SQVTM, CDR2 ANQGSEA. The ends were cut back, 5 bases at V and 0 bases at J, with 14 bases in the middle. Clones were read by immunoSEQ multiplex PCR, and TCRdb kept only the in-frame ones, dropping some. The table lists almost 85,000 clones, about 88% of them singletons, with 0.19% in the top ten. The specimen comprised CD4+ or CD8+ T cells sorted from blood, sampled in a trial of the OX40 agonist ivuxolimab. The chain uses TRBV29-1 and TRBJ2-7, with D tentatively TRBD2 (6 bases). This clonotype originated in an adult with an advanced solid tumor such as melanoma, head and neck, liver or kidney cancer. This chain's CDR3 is CSVRLGRSSYEQYF. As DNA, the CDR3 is TGCAGCGTTAGGTTAGGGAGGTCCTCCTACGAGCAGTACTTC.